These 22 T cell receptor beta chains were sequenced from one sample in a study of Graves' ophthalmopathy and Graves' hyperthyroidism. TCR beta CDR3 amplification used RNA transcripts. First-round RT-PCR relied on HTBI primers, and a second-round multiplex PCR came next. TCRdb reprocessed the multiplex PCR reads via MiXCR and lists one record per CDR3 protein. Altogether around 1.1 million distinct CDR3 sequences are present, 35% to 40% being singletons, with the ten largest covering 11%. The specimen sequenced was peripheral blood or thyroid tissue (not recorded which). These receptors originate from an adult man with Graves' hyperthyroidism.

This clonotype was counted at least ten times. The rearrangement uses TRBV29-1 and TRBJ1-1; D is ambiguous. Trimming took 7 bases from V and 4 from J, leaving 16 bases between them. Germline V gene data show CDR1 as SQVTM and CDR2 as ANQGSEA. This CDR3 region has 13 residues. The CDR3 nucleotides are TGCAGCGCCCTTACTTATACGGGCACTGAAGCTTTCTTT. Translating it yields CSALTYTGTEAFF.

The rearrangement links TRBV9 to TRBJ1-1, with a possible D match to TRBD1 (5 bases). CDR1 SGDLS and CDR2 YYNGEE come from the germline V gene. V dropped 0 bases and J dropped 4 bases, with 16 bases sitting between them. This CDR3 contains 16 residues. DNA of the CDR3: TGTGCCAGCAGCGTAGACTCGGGGGGACCGGGCACTGAAGCTTTCTTT. Protein product: CASSVDSGGPGTEAFF.

The rearrangement uses TRBV6-6 and TRBJ2-7, with D possibly being TRBD1 (6 bases). The CDR3 has 13 amino acids. V lost 2 bases, J lost 5 bases, and 10 bases lay in between. Germline V CDR1 and CDR2: MNHNY, SVGAGI (reference sequence). This CDR3 is CASSYDRMNEQYF. The CDR3 DNA reads TGTGCCAGCAGTTACGACAGGATGAACGAGCAGTACTTC.

This clonotype has ten or more counts. The chain joins TRBV29-1 to TRBJ1-2, with a possible D match to TRBD1 (5 bases). The CDR3 sequence is 14 residues long. CDR1 and CDR2 from the germline V gene are SQVTM and ANQGSEA. Trimming removed 4 bases at V and 0 bases at J, with 12 bases between. For the CDR3, the DNA is TGCAGCGTTGCAGACAGCGCCACTAACTATGGCTACACCTTC. It translates to CSVADSATNYGYTF.

This clonotype was counted a few times. This chain joins TRBV6-2 or TRBV6-3 and TRBJ1-2; D remains ambiguous. V lost 2 bases to trimming and J lost 4 bases, with 5 bases between them. CDR1 is MNHEY, CDR2 SVGEGT, per germline. The CDR3 is 12 residues long. The CDR3 nucleotides are TGTGCCAGCAGTTACCAGTTCTATGGCTACACCTTC. Protein sequence: CASSYQFYGYTF.

This clonotype was counted only a few times. The rearrangement links TRBV5-1 to TRBJ2-6; 14 nucleotides agree with TRBD2. The CDR3 runs to 20 residues. Germline CDR1 SGHRS, CDR2 YFSETQ. V was clipped by 4 bases and J by 2 bases; unmatched bases: 11. The CDR3 protein is CASSQETTSGRAAGANVLTF. In nucleotides, the CDR3 is TGCGCCAGCAGCCAAGAAACGACTAGCGGGAGGGCCGCTGGGGCCAACGTCCTGACTTTC.

In its sample, this clonotype was seen many times. The chain combines TRBV5-6 with TRBJ2-7; D tentatively fits TRBD1 or TRBD2 (6 bases each). The CDR3 has 16 amino acids. Germline loops: CDR1 SGHDT, CDR2 YYEEEE. V was trimmed by 3 bases and J by 2 bases, leaving 18 bases between them. As DNA, the CDR3 is TGTGCCAGCAGCTCCTGGGGGGCGCGACCCCCCTACGAGCAGTACTTC. The encoded protein is CASSSWGARPPYEQYF. Combining the CDR3 with reference TRBV5-6 and TRBJ2-7 gives the whole variable domain DAGVTQSPTHLIKTRGQQVTLRCSPKSGHDTVSWYQQALGQGPQFIFQYYEEEERQRGNFPDRFSGHQFPNYSSELNVNALLLGDSALYLCASSSWGARPPYEQYFGPGTRLTVT.

This clonotype appeared a single time. The chain employs TRBV20-1 and TRBJ1-5; the D gene is possibly TRBD1 (6 bases). Germline CDR1 and CDR2: DFQATT and SNEGSKA (reference sequence). V shed 8 bases and J shed 5 bases, with 16 bases lying between them. This CDR3 is 13 amino acids long. This chain's CDR3 is CSTTQGSDQPQHF. As DNA, the CDR3 is TGCAGTACAACACAGGGATCGGATCAGCCCCAGCATTTT.

The chain employs TRBV20-1 and TRBJ2-7, with TRBD1 matching 8 bases. The germline V gene has CDR1 DFQATT and CDR2 SNEGSKA (reference sequence). With V trimmed by 6 bases and J by 2 bases, 9 bases remained unmatched. The CDR3 sequence is 14 residues long. The DNA for the CDR3 is TGCAGTGCGAATGCAGGGACAGGCACCTACGAGCAGTACTTC. Amino acids: CSANAGTGTYEQYF.

The chain joins TRBV2 to TRBJ1-2; D not resolved. The germline CDR1 and CDR2 sequences are SNHLY and FYNNEI. Trimming shortened V by 3 bases and J by 3 bases, and 5 bases separated the two germline ends. This CDR3 has 12 residues. The chain's CDR3 is CASSEIDYGYTF. The CDR3 DNA reads as TGTGCCAGCAGTGAGATCGACTATGGCTACACCTTC.

Points on this clonotype: The junction departs from germline at one end; a sequencing error may be responsible. The genes are TRBV11-1 and TRBJ1-1; D call uncertain. Germline V CDR1 and CDR2: SGHAT, FQDESV (reference sequence). This CDR3 contains 16 residues. In nucleotides, the CDR3 is TGTGCCAGCAGTTTAGTCTCGGAACTACAGAACACTGAAGCTTTCTTT. It encodes CASSLVSELQNTEAFF.

J is TRBJ2-6 and V is TRBV29-1; 10 nucleotides agree with TRBD1. The CDR3 contains 17 residues. Losses at the gene ends were 8 bases for V and 0 bases for J; bases not matched to a gene: 10. The germline gives CDR1 SQVTM, CDR2 ANQGSEA. CDR3 region: CSLSGQGTFSGANVLTF. Here the CDR3 DNA reads TGCAGCTTATCGGGACAGGGGACCTTCTCTGGGGCCAACGTCCTGACTTTC. The entire variable domain, with the rest obtained from reference TRBV29-1 and TRBJ2-6, is as follows: SAVISQKPSRDICQRGTSLTIQCQVDSQVTMMFWYRQQPGQSLTLIATANQGSEATYESGFVIDKFPISRPNLTFSTLTVSNMSPEDSSIYLCSLSGQGTFSGANVLTFGAGSRLTVL.

This clonotype occurred a few times. J is TRBJ2-5 and V is TRBV28; D perhaps matches TRBD1 (6 bases). Trimming removed 7 bases from V and 3 bases from J, with 15 bases in between. Germline CDR1 and CDR2: MDHEN and SYDVKM. This CDR3 region has 14 residues. The CDR3 coding sequence is TGTGCCAGCACGTATACAGGGTTTAAAGAGACCCAGTACTTC. Its translation is CASTYTGFKETQYF. Combining the CDR3 with reference TRBV28 and TRBJ2-5 gives the whole variable domain DVKVTQSSRYLVKRTGEKVFLECVQDMDHENMFWYRQDPGLGLRLIYFSYDVKMKEKGDIPEGYSVSREKKERFSLILESASTNQTSMYLCASTYTGFKETQYFGPGTRLLVL.

The chain has TRBV29-1 and TRBJ2-2, with D perhaps matching TRBD1 or TRBD2 (5 bases each). The germline V and J ends were trimmed by 4 bases and 4 bases, with 10 bases remaining between them. The CDR3 contains 13 residues. Germline CDR1 SQVTM, CDR2 ANQGSEA. DNA for the CDR3: TGCAGCGTTGGGGACCTTATCACCGGGGAGCTGTTTTTT. Encoded protein: CSVGDLITGELFF.

The gene calls are TRBV10-3 and TRBJ1-2, with D possibly being TRBD1 (6 bases). The CDR3 consists of 14 residues. The V end lost 2 bases, the J end lost 1 base, and 8 bases lay between the germline ends. From germline, CDR1 is ENHRY and CDR2 SYGVKD. The CDR3 sequence is CAISEPDSNYGYTF. For the CDR3, the DNA is TGTGCCATCAGTGAGCCGGACAGTAACTATGGCTACACCTTC.

This chain uses TRBV20-1 with TRBJ2-2, with no clear D. The length of the CDR3 is 15 residues. Between the trimmed V and J ends, which lost 2 bases and 1 base, there was a span of 11 bases. The germline V gene has CDR1 DFQATT and CDR2 SNEGSKA (reference sequence). CDR3 loop: CSARMGKQNTGELFF. The CDR3, as DNA: TGCAGTGCTAGAATGGGGAAACAGAACACCGGGGAGCTGTTTTTT.

The V and J genes are TRBV20-1 and TRBJ2-2; 13 bases match TRBD2. Per the germline V gene, CDR1 is DFQATT and CDR2 is SNEGSKA (reference sequence). The V and J ends lost 5 bases and 6 bases, in that order; junction bases with no gene match: 9. The CDR3 runs 16 residues. The CDR3 DNA sequence: TGCAGTGCTGGGGTACTAGCGGGAGGGCTGGCCGGGGAGCTGTTTTTT. This translates into CSAGVLAGGLAGELFF.

This chain uses TRBV9 with TRBJ2-2; 7 nucleotides agree with TRBD2. Looked up from germline, CDR1 is SGDLS and CDR2 is YYNGEE. V trimming: 4 bases; J trimming: 5 bases; junction bases outside the gene matches: 8. The CDR3 is 15 residues long. CDR3 bases: TGTGCCAGCAGCCCCCGGGGGGAGCGGACCGGGGAGCTGTTTTTT. It is translated as CASSPRGERTGELFF.

Comments on this clonotype: This clone may be a read error of a much larger clone one base away. This chain connects TRBV9 to TRBJ2-7, with D possibly being TRBD1 or TRBD2 (6 bases each). The ends were cut back, 0 bases at V and 2 bases at J, with 12 bases in the middle. This CDR3 region has 15 residues. Germline V gives CDR1 SGDLS, CDR2 YYNGEE. The CDR3 bases are TGTGCCAGCAGCGTAGGGGGGGCCACGGCCTACGAGCAGTACTTC. Translated, it gives CASSVGGATAYEQYF.

This clonotype was recorded at least ten times. V gene TRBV6-6 combines with J gene TRBJ1-5; 7 nucleotides agree with TRBD1. Germline CDR1 is MNHNY and CDR2 is SVGAGI (reference sequence). With V trimmed by 5 bases and J by 7 bases, 5 bases remained unmatched. This CDR3 has 13 amino acids. Here the CDR3 DNA reads TGTGCCAGCAGTAGGGACAGCCAGCAGCCCCAGCATTTT. This encodes CASSRDSQQPQHF.

This sequence joins TRBV2 and TRBJ1-6; D is unclear. Germline values: CDR1 SNHLY, CDR2 FYNNEI. The CDR3 has 17 residues. The V gene lost 6 bases and the J gene lost 5 bases, with 20 bases spanning the gap. As DNA, the CDR3 is TGTGCCAGCAGGTTGGCAGTCAGCACTGTTAATAATTCACCCCTCCACTTT. This codes for CASRLAVSTVNNSPLHF. Variable domain in full (rest from reference TRBV2 and TRBJ1-6): EPEVTQTPSHQVTQMGQEVILRCVPISNHLYFYWYRQILGQKVEFLVSFYNNEISEKSEIFDDQFSVERPDGSNFTLKIRSTKLEDSAMYFCASRLAVSTVNNSPLHFGNGTRLTVT.

The table lists this clonotype with many counts. This rearrangement joins TRBV5-1 to TRBJ1-1, with D possibly matching TRBD1 (6 bases). V shed 0 bases and J shed 7 bases, with 16 bases lying between them. This CDR3 has 15 residues. Germline CDR1 SGHRS, CDR2 YFSETQ. CDR3 nucleotides: TGCGCCAGCAGCTTGGGCCTAACTCGGACAGTTGAAGCTTTCTTT. Residues: CASSLGLTRTVEAFF. Variable domain in full (rest from reference TRBV5-1 and TRBJ1-1): KAGVTQTPRYLIKTRGQQVTLSCSPISGHRSVSWYQQTPGQGLQFLFEYFSETQRNKGNFPGRFSGRQFSNSRSEMNVSTLELGDSALYLCASSLGLTRTVEAFFGQGTRLTVV.